One T cell receptor (beta chain) is described in this entry. These data come from a study of T cell changes during pregnancy in multiple sclerosis. Using immunoSEQ multiplex PCR, the repertoire was profiled, and TCRdb retains in-frame clones only, with some absent. The sample yields some 100,000 clones, about 94% seen once. V was pared by 1 base and J by 8 bases, with 15 bases between. The CDR3 runs to 15 residues. Germline-derived CDR1 and CDR2 are MGHRA and YSYEKL. Here the sequenced sample was peripheral blood, taken before pregnancy. The source is a female donor with multiple sclerosis, enrolled in a pregnancy study. This chain links TRBV4-1 with TRBJ2-1; D perhaps matches TRBD2 (6 bases). The CDR3: CASSQARTITHEQFF. Here the CDR3 DNA reads TGCGCCAGCAGCCAAGCAAGGACTATCACCCATGAGCAGTTCTTC.